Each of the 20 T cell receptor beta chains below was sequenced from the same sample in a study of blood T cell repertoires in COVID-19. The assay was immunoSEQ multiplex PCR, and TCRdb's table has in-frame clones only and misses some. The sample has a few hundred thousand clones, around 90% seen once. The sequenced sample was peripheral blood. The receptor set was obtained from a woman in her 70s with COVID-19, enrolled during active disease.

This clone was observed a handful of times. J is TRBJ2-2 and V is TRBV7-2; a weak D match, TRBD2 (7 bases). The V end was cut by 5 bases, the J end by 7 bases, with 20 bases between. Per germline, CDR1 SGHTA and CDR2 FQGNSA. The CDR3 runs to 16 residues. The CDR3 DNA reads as TGTGCCAGCAGCCGGGGGCTAGCGGAGGGCGGCGGGGAGCTGTTTTTT. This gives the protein CASSRGLAEGGGELFF.

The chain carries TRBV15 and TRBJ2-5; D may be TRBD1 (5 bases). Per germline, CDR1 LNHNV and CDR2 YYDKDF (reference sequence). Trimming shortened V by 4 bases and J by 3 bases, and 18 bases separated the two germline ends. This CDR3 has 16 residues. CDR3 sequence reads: CATSTRAGKLEETQYF. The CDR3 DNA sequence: TGTGCCACCAGCACACGGGCAGGGAAGTTAGAAGAGACCCAGTACTTC.

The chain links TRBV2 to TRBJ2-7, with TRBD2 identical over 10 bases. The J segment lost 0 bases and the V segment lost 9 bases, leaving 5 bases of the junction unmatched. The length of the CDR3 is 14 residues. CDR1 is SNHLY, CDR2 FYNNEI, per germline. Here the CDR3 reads CARGGTSVSYEQYF. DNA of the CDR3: TGTGCCAGGGGCGGGACTAGCGTCTCCTACGAGCAGTACTTC. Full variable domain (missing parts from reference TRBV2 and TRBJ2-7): EPEVTQTPSHQVTQMGQEVILRCVPISNHLYFYWYRQILGQKVEFLVSFYNNEISEKSEIFDDQFSVERPDGSNFTLKIRSTKLEDSAMYFCARGGTSVSYEQYFGPGTRLTVT.

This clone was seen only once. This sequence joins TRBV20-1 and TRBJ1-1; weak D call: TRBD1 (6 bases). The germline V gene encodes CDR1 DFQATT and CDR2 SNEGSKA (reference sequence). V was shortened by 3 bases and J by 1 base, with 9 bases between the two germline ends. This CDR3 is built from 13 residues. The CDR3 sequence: CSASQTGNTEAFF. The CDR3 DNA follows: TGCAGTGCTAGTCAGACAGGGAACACTGAAGCTTTCTTT.

CDR3 amino acids: CASSPLGPWKAFF. The CDR3 DNA is TGTGCCAGCAGTCCCCTGGGCCCTTGGAAGGCTTTCTTT. This sequence joins TRBV6-5 and TRBJ1-1; the D is unclear. Trimming cost V 5 bases and J 11 bases, with 18 bases left between them. The CDR3 loop spans 13 amino acids. CDR1 MNHEY and CDR2 SVGAGI come from the germline V gene.

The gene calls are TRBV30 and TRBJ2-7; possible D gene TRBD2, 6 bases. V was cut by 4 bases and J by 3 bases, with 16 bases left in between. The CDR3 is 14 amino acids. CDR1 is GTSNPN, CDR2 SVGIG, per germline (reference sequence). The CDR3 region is CAWNAGLPIYEQYF. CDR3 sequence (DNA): TGTGCCTGGAACGCGGGACTTCCCATCTACGAGCAGTACTTC.

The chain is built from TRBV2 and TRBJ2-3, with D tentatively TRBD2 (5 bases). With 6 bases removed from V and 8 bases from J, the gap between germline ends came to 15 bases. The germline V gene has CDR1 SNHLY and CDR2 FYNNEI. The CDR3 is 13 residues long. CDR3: CASSPLTAGTQYF. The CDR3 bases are TGTGCCAGCAGCCCCCTAACGGCGGGTACGCAGTATTTT.

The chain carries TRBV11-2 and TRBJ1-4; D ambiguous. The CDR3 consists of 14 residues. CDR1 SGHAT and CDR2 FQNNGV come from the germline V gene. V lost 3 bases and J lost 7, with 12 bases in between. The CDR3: CASSLVGTPEKLFF. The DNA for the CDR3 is TGTGCCAGCAGCTTGGTTGGCACGCCTGAAAAACTGTTTTTT.

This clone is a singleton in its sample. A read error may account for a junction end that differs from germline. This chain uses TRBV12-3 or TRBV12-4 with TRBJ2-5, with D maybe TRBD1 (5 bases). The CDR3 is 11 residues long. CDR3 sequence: CASSLERGQDF. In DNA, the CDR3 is TGTGCCAGCAGCCTTGAAAGGGGTCAAGACTTC.

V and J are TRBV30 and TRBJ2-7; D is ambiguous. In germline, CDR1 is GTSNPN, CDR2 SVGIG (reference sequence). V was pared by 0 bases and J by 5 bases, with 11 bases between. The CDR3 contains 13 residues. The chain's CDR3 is CAWSVRRKDEQYF. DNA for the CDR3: TGTGCCTGGAGTGTACGCAGGAAAGACGAGCAGTACTTC. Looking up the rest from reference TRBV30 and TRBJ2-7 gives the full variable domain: SQTIHQWPATLVQPVGSPLSLECTVEGTSNPNLYWYRQAAGRGLQLLFYSVGIGQISSEVPQNLSASRPQDRQFILSSKKLLLSDSGFYLCAWSVRRKDEQYFGPGTRLTVT.

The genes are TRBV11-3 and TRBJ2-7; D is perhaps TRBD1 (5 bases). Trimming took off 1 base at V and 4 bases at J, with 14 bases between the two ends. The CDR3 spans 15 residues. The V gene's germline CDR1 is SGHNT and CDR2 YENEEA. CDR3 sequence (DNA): TGTGCCAGCAGCTTAGCTCTCCCCAGGGCATACGAGCAGTACTTC. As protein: CASSLALPRAYEQYF. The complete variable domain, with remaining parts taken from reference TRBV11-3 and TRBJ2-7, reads EAGVVQSPRYKIIEKKQPVAFWCNPISGHNTLYWYLQNLGQGPELLIRYENEEAVDDSQLPKDRFSAERLKGVDSTLKIQPAELGDSAVYLCASSLALPRAYEQYFGPGTRLTVT.

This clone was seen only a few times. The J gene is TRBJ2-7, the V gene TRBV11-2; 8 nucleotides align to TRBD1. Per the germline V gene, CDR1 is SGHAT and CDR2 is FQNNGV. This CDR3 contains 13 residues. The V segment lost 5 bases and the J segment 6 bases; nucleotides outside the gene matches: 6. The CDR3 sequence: CASSPRTGSEQYF. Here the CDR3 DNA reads TGTGCCAGCAGCCCCCGGACAGGGTCCGAGCAGTACTTC. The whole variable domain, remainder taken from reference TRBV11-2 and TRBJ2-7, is EAGVAQSPRYKIIEKRQSVAFWCNPISGHATLYWYQQILGQGPKLLIQFQNNGVVDDSQLPKDRFSAERLKGVDSTLKIQPAKLEDSAVYLCASSPRTGSEQYFGPGTRLTVT.

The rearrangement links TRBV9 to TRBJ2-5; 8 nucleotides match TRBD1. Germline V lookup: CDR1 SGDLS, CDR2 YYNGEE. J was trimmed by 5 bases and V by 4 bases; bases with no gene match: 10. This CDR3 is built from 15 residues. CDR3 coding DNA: TGTGCCAGCAGCCCCCCCGGACAGGGACTGGAGACCCAGTACTTC. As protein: CASSPPGQGLETQYF.

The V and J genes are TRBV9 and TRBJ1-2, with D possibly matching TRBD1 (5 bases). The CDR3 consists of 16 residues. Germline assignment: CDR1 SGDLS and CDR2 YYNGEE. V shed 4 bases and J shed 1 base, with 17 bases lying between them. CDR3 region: CASSTQKGQGNYGYTF. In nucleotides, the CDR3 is TGTGCCAGCAGCACTCAAAAAGGGCAGGGTAACTATGGCTACACCTTC. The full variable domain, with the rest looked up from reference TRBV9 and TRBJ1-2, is DSGVTQTPKHLITATGQRVTLRCSPRSGDLSVYWYQQSLDQGLQFLIQYYNGEERAKGNILERFSAQQFPDLHSELNLSSLELGDSALYFCASSTQKGQGNYGYTFGSGTRLTVV.

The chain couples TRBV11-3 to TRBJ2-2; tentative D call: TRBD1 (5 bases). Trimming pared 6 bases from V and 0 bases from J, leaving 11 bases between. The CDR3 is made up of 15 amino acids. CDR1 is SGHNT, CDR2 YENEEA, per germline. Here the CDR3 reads CASSSTASNTGELFF. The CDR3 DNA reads TGTGCCAGCAGTTCGACAGCTTCGAACACCGGGGAGCTGTTTTTT.

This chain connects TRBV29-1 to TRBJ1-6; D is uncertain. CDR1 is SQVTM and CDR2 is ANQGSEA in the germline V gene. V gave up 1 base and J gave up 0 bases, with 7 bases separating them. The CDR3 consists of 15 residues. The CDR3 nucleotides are TGCAGCGTTGAAGTGAGGAGCTCCTATAATTCACCCCTCCACTTT. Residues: CSVEVRSSYNSPLHF.

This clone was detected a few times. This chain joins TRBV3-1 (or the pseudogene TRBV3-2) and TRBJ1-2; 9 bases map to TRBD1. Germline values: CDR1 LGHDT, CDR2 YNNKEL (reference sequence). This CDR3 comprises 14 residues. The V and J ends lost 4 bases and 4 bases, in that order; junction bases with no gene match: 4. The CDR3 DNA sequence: TGTGCCAGCAGCCCCGGGACAGGGTTCTATGGCTACACCTTC. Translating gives CASSPGTGFYGYTF.

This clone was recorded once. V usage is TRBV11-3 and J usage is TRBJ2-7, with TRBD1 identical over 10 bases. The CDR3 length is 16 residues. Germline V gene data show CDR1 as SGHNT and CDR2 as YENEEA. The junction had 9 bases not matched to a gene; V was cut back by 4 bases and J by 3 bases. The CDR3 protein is CASSYLGDRGVYEQYF. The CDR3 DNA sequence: TGTGCCAGCAGCTACCTGGGGGACAGGGGCGTCTACGAGCAGTACTTC.

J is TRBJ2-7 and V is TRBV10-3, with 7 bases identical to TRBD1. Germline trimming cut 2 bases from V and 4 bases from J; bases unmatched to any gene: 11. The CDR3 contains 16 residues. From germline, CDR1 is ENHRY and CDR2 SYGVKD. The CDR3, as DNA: TGTGCCATCAGTGAGGACCGGTGGACAGGCAATTACGAGCAGTACTTC. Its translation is CAISEDRWTGNYEQYF.

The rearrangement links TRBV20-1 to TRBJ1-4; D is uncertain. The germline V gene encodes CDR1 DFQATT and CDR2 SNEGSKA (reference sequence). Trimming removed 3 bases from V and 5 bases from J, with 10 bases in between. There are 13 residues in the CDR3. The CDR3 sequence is CSASSGGNEKLFF. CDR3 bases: TGCAGTGCTAGTTCAGGCGGGAATGAAAAACTGTTTTTT.